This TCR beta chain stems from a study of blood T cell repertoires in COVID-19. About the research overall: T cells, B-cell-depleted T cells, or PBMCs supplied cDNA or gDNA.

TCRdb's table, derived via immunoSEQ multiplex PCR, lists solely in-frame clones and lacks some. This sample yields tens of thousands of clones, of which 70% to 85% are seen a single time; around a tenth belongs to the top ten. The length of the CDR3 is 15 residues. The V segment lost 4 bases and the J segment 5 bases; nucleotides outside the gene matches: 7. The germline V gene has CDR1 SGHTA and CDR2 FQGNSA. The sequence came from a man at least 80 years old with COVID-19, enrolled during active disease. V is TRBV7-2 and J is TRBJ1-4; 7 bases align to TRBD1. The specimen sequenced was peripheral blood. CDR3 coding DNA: TGTGCCAGCAGCTCCCCCGGGACAGTCAATGAAAAACTGTTTTTT. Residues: CASSSPGTVNEKLFF.